The T cell receptor (beta chain) under discussion was sequenced for a study of blood T cell repertoires in COVID-19. Overall study: Both acute and convalescent COVID-19 samples were obtained from the United States, Italy and Spain. The analysed material was cDNA or gDNA that came from T cells, B-cell-depleted T cells, or PBMCs.

Followed longitudinally, the Seattle patients had been enrolled during active infection. Between the trimmed V and J ends, which lost 4 bases and 13 bases, there was a span of 14 bases. The CDR3 sequence is 13 residues long. Germline CDR1 is SEHNR and CDR2 is FQNEAQ (reference sequence). Authors' data handling: From reference gene primer amplification, estimates of nucleated cell counts were derived. Data came from immunoSEQ multiplex PCR; TCRdb stores just in-frame clones and leaves some out. That table furnishes V, J and clone size, whereas the DNA furnished D and trimming. The sample carries 260,000 or so clones, about four fifths recorded once.

Sequencing used peripheral blood. V usage is TRBV7-9 and J usage is TRBJ1-6, with D possibly being TRBD1 (6 bases). The origin of this receptor is a woman aged 80 or over with COVID-19, enrolled during active disease. CDR3 nucleotides: TGTGCCAGCAGCTCCCGGGACACTGCGCCCCTCCACTTT. It translates to CASSSRDTAPLHF.